This T cell receptor beta chain comes out of a study of blood T cell repertoires in COVID-19. Study context: Sample material is recorded as cDNA or gDNA derived from T cells, B-cell-depleted T cells, or PBMCs.

In the original processing: Reference gene primers were amplified, and this amplification served to estimate nucleated cell counts. TCRdb's copy holds only in-frame clones and misses some; the assay was immunoSEQ multiplex PCR. V and J calls and clone size are those listed in that table; D and trimming were worked out from the DNA. The data show about 140,000 clones, roughly 89% seen once. Germline lookup yields CDR1 LNHDA and CDR2 SQIVND (reference sequence). The length of the CDR3 is 15 residues. After removal of 7 bases from V and 0 bases from J, the junction contained 6 bases not matched to a gene.

The receptor was isolated from a woman in her thirties or forties with acute or convalescent COVID-19. Sample: peripheral blood. The J gene is TRBJ1-3, the V gene TRBV19; 7 bases match TRBD1. CDR3 sequence: CASTAGGLSGNTIYF. CDR3 sequence (DNA): TGTGCCAGTACCGCAGGGGGTCTCTCTGGAAACACCATATATTTT.